One sample yielded the 18 T cell receptor beta chains listed below, sequenced in a study of blood T cell repertoires in COVID-19. Some clones are missing from TCRdb's copy, which holds only in-frame ones; the method was immunoSEQ multiplex PCR. The sample includes about 100,000 clones, about 90% of them seen just once. What was sequenced was peripheral blood. The receptors were gathered from a human donor in a cohort sampled during active COVID-19.

The CDR3 protein is CASSPDGATNEKLFF. DNA for the CDR3: TGTGCCAGCTCACCGGACGGGGCAACTAATGAAAAACTGTTTTTT. This chain connects TRBV18 to TRBJ1-4, with unresolved D. The CDR3 has 15 amino acids. Germline CDR1 reads KGHSH; CDR2 reads LQKENI. The germline V and J ends were trimmed by 3 bases and 0 bases, with 8 bases remaining between them.

The CDR3 DNA reads TGTGCCAGCAGTTTATCACTAGTGCGGAGCTACGAGCAGTACTTC. It encodes CASSLSLVRSYEQYF. The rearrangement links TRBV27 to TRBJ2-7; tentative D call: TRBD2 (5 bases). Germline loops: CDR1 MNHEY, CDR2 SMNVEV (reference sequence). V lost 0 bases and J 3 bases, leaving 12 bases between the germline ends. The CDR3 is made up of 15 amino acids.

This sequence joins TRBV11-2 and TRBJ2-3; 7 positions match TRBD2. Germline CDR1 and CDR2: SGHAT and FQNNGV. The CDR3 totals 17 residues. V was clipped by 5 bases and J by 1 base; unmatched bases: 12. CDR3 residues: CASSRGVRRSGTDTQYF. The CDR3 DNA reads TGTGCCAGCAGCCGGGGGGTCCGGCGGTCGGGCACAGATACGCAGTATTTT.

The V and J genes are TRBV19 and TRBJ1-1; D perhaps matches TRBD1 (6 bases). The germline V gene encodes CDR1 LNHDA and CDR2 SQIVND (reference sequence). V was pared by 3 bases and J by 4 bases, with 15 bases between. The length of the CDR3 is 15 residues. The CDR3 loop is CASSMFRGGITEAFF. CDR3 nucleotides: TGTGCCAGTAGTATGTTTCGGGGGGGCATCACTGAAGCTTTCTTT.

The chain combines TRBV21-1 with TRBJ2-6; TRBD1 is the table's D call, not checked against the DNA. TRBV21-1 is a pseudogene. CDR3 length: 16 residues. The CDR3: CASSKWPVSGANVLTF. In DNA, the CDR3 is TGTGCCAGCAGCAAGTGGCCCGTCTCTGGGGCCAACGTCCTGACTTTC.

This chain uses TRBV30 with TRBJ2-7, with 7 bases matching TRBD1. The CDR3 spans 16 residues. Germline CDR1 is GTSNPN and CDR2 is SVGIG (reference sequence). V shed 0 bases, J shed 2 bases, and the junction held 10 bases outside the gene matches. Here the CDR3 reads CAWSVRTGSGPYEQYF. The CDR3 region has the DNA TGTGCCTGGAGTGTCAGGACAGGCTCGGGCCCCTACGAGCAGTACTTC.

This clone was recorded a few times. V and J are TRBV28 and TRBJ2-1; D remains unclear. CDR1 is MDHEN and CDR2 is SYDVKM in the germline V gene. The CDR3 length is 12 residues. With 6 bases removed from V and 9 bases from J, the gap between germline ends came to 12 bases. CDR3 bases: TGTGCCAGCAGGTCCCCGGTGCGTGAGCAGTTCTTC. This codes for CASRSPVREQFF.

The rearrangement joins TRBV4-3 to TRBJ2-2; TRBD2 is a possible D gene (5 bases). Trimming took 0 bases from V and 4 from J, leaving 6 bases between them. Germline V gene sequence: CDR1 LGHNA, CDR2 YSLEER. This CDR3 is 14 amino acids long. In DNA form, the CDR3 reads TGCGCCAGCAGCCAAGAAGGAGGCACCGGGGAGCTGTTTTTT. Amino acid sequence: CASSQEGGTGELFF.

This clone was detected only once. The chain uses TRBV5-1 and TRBJ1-6; D may be TRBD1 (6 bases). CDR1 is SGHRS, CDR2 YFSETQ, per germline. V dropped 4 bases and J dropped 4 bases, with 12 bases sitting between them. The CDR3 runs 15 residues. The CDR3 here is CASSGADRYNSPLHF. CDR3 coding DNA: TGCGCCAGCAGCGGGGCGGACAGATATAATTCACCCCTCCACTTT. The full variable domain, its missing parts supplied by reference TRBV5-1 and TRBJ1-6, is KAGVTQTPRYLIKTRGQQVTLSCSPISGHRSVSWYQQTPGQGLQFLFEYFSETQRNKGNFPGRFSGRQFSNSRSEMNVSTLELGDSALYLCASSGADRYNSPLHFGNGTRLTVT.

J is TRBJ1-3 and V is TRBV19, with D maybe TRBD1 (6 bases). The CDR3 is 13 residues long. V gave up 6 bases and J gave up 2 bases, with 8 bases separating them. The germline CDR1 and CDR2 sequences are LNHDA and SQIVND (reference sequence). The CDR3 bases are TGTGCCAGTAGACAGGGTCCTGGAAACACCATATATTTT. This translates into CASRQGPGNTIYF.

The V call is TRBV28, the J call TRBJ2-7, with 9 bases aligning to TRBD2. J gave up 5 bases and V 1 base, and 9 bases lay outside the gene matches. This CDR3 has 16 residues. The germline V gene has CDR1 MDHEN and CDR2 SYDVKM. The CDR3: CASSLSAAGGPHEQYF. The DNA for the CDR3 is TGTGCCAGCAGTTTATCCGCGGCGGGAGGGCCCCACGAGCAGTACTTC. Looking up the rest from reference TRBV28 and TRBJ2-7 gives the full variable domain: DVKVTQSSRYLVKRTGEKVFLECVQDMDHENMFWYRQDPGLGLRLIYFSYDVKMKEKGDIPEGYSVSREKKERFSLILESASTNQTSMYLCASSLSAAGGPHEQYFGPGTRLTVT.

This clone has a handful of counts. The genes are TRBV30 and TRBJ2-2; TRBD2 aligns across 7 bases. CDR3 size: 14 residues. Germline CDR1 GTSNPN, CDR2 SVGIG (reference sequence). After removal of 0 bases from V and 6 bases from J, the junction contained 4 bases not matched to a gene. The CDR3 sequence: CAWSVLAGAGELFF. CDR3 DNA: TGTGCCTGGAGTGTGTTGGCGGGAGCCGGGGAGCTGTTTTTT.

The chain links TRBV29-1 to TRBJ2-1, with 15 nucleotides matching TRBD2. The CDR3 runs to 17 residues. In germline, CDR1 is SQVTM, CDR2 ANQGSEA. J was trimmed by 6 bases and V by 3 bases; bases with no gene match: 9. As DNA, the CDR3 is TGCAGCGTTGAGCTCAGGGGGACTAGCGGGAGGACCAATGAGCAGTTCTTC. This codes for CSVELRGTSGRTNEQFF.

V is TRBV2 and J is TRBJ2-7; 7 bases align to TRBD2. This CDR3 spans 15 amino acids. From germline, CDR1 is SNHLY and CDR2 FYNNEI. V trimming: 3 bases; J trimming: 0 bases; junction bases outside the gene matches: 5. CDR3: CASSDLRDYSYEQYF. The CDR3 DNA sequence: TGTGCCAGCAGTGATCTCCGGGACTACTCCTACGAGCAGTACTTC.

This chain joins TRBV7-3 and TRBJ2-3; 9 bases map to TRBD1. V gave up 2 bases and J gave up 4 bases; unmatched junction bases: 7. The CDR3 has 16 residues. Per germline, CDR1 SGHTA and CDR2 FQGTGA. The CDR3 here is CASSLLGTGWADTQYF. The CDR3 DNA is TGTGCCAGCAGCTTACTTGGGACAGGGTGGGCAGATACGCAGTATTTT.

This chain uses TRBV7-6 with TRBJ1-4; a possible D gene is TRBD1 (5 bases). The CDR3 contains 15 residues. Trimming left V 1 base short and J 8 bases short, with 14 bases between. Per germline, CDR1 SGHVS and CDR2 FNYEAQ. In nucleotides, the CDR3 is TGTGCCAGCAGCTTAGGCAGGGCGATAGAAGAAAAACTGTTTTTT. This codes for CASSLGRAIEEKLFF.

The chain carries TRBV11-2 and TRBJ2-7; 11 nucleotides agree with TRBD2. The junction had 8 bases not matched to a gene; V was cut back by 4 bases and J by 3 bases. Per the germline V gene, CDR1 is SGHAT and CDR2 is FQNNGV. This CDR3 is 16 amino acids long. Here the CDR3 DNA reads TGTGCCAGCAGCTCGGTCCTAGCGGGAGGCTTCTACGAGCAGTACTTC. It encodes CASSSVLAGGFYEQYF. Using reference TRBV11-2 and TRBJ2-7 for the parts outside the CDR3, the full variable domain is EAGVAQSPRYKIIEKRQSVAFWCNPISGHATLYWYQQILGQGPKLLIQFQNNGVVDDSQLPKDRFSAERLKGVDSTLKIQPAKLEDSAVYLCASSSVLAGGFYEQYFGPGTRLTVT.

The chain is built from TRBV28 and TRBJ1-1; D gene unclear. The CDR3 is 16 amino acids. The V gene lost 0 bases and the J gene lost 0 bases, with 11 bases spanning the gap. Germline assignment: CDR1 MDHEN and CDR2 SYDVKM. CDR3: CASSLWLRGMNTEAFF. DNA for the CDR3: TGTGCCAGCAGTTTATGGTTGCGGGGAATGAACACTGAAGCTTTCTTT.